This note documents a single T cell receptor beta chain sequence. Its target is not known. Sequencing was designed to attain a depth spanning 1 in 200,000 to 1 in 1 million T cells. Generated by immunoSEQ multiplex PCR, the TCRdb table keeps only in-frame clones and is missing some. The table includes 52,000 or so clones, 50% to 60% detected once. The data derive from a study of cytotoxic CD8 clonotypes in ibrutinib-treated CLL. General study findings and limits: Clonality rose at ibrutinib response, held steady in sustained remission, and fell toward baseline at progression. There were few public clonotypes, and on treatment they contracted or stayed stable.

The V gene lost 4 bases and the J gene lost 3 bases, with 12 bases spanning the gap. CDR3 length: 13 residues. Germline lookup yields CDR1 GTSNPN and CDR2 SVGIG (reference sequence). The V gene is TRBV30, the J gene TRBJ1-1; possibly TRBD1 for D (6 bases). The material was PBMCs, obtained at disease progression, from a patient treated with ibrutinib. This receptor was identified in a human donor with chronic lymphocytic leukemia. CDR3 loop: CAWNRDRDTEAFF. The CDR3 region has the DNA TGTGCCTGGAACAGGGATCGGGACACTGAAGCTTTCTTT.